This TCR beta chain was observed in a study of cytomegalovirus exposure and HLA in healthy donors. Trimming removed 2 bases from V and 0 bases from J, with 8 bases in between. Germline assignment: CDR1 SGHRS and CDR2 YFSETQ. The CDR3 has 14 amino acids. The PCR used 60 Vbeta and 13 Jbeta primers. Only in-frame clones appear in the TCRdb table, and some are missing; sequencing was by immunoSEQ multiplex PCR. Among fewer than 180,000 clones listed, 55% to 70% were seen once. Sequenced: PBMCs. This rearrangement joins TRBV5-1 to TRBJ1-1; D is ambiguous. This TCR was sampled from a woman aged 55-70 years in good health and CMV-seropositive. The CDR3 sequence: CASSLGEMNTEAFF. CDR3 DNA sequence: TGCGCCAGCAGCTTAGGAGAAATGAACACTGAAGCTTTCTTT.